These 21 T cell receptor beta chains were all obtained from the same sample, sequenced in a study of Ad26.COV2.S vaccination and SARS-CoV-2 variants. Repertoires were generated with immunoSEQ multiplex PCR, while TCRdb's copy carries only in-frame clones and drops some. This table holds over 400,000 clones, roughly 91% found once. Treatment in this sample: around 19 received Ad26.COV2.S at low or high dose, single or two shots; five or six received placebo; per-sample allocation not given. Sampling was performed 63 days after the first vaccine or placebo injection. The specimen was peripheral blood, collected in a trial of Ad26.COV2.S vaccine versus placebo. Receptors were obtained from a person aged 18-65 years who received the Ad26.COV2.S COVID-19 vaccine or a placebo.

The CDR3, as DNA: TGTGCCAGCAGCCAAGAGTCCGGGACAGGGAGTCCTGGGGCCAACGTCCTGACTTTC. This gives the protein CASSQESGTGSPGANVLTF. J is TRBJ2-6 and V is TRBV4-2, with 9 nucleotides matching TRBD1. Germline CDR1 is LGHNA and CDR2 is YNFKEQ. The CDR3 has 19 amino acids. J was trimmed by 2 bases and V by 0 bases; bases with no gene match: 8.

The chain couples TRBV28 to TRBJ1-1; no firm D call. Germline V gene data show CDR1 as MDHEN and CDR2 as SYDVKM. V was clipped by 6 bases and J by 1 base, with 9 bases between them. This CDR3 is 13 amino acids long. CDR3 in amino acids: CASRHPGNTEAFF. The CDR3 bases are TGTGCCAGCAGACACCCCGGGAACACTGAAGCTTTCTTT. Supplemented by reference TRBV28 and TRBJ1-1, the full variable domain reads DVKVTQSSRYLVKRTGEKVFLECVQDMDHENMFWYRQDPGLGLRLIYFSYDVKMKEKGDIPEGYSVSREKKERFSLILESASTNQTSMYLCASRHPGNTEAFFGQGTRLTVV.

The rearrangement joins TRBV5-6 to TRBJ2-3; tentatively, D is TRBD1 or TRBD2 (5 bases each). CDR3 length equals 15 residues. Germline lookup yields CDR1 SGHDT and CDR2 YYEEEE. V lost 1 base, J lost 1 base, and 10 bases lay in between. This chain's CDR3 is CASSLPGPRTDTQYF. CDR3 coding DNA: TGTGCCAGCAGCTTGCCGGGACCCCGCACAGATACGCAGTATTTT.

This chain uses TRBV28 with TRBJ1-4; 8 nucleotides match TRBD1. J gave up 3 bases and V 5 bases, and 8 bases lay outside the gene matches. Germline CDR1 reads MDHEN; CDR2 reads SYDVKM. This CDR3 has 16 amino acids. The chain's CDR3 is CASSPTDRGSNEKLFF. The CDR3 nucleotides are TGTGCCAGCAGTCCAACCGACAGGGGATCTAATGAAAAACTGTTTTTT. Filled out from reference TRBV28 and TRBJ1-4, the complete variable domain reads DVKVTQSSRYLVKRTGEKVFLECVQDMDHENMFWYRQDPGLGLRLIYFSYDVKMKEKGDIPEGYSVSREKKERFSLILESASTNQTSMYLCASSPTDRGSNEKLFFGSGTQLSVL.

V and J are TRBV5-1 and TRBJ2-2; D is possibly TRBD1 (5 bases). CDR3 length: 15 residues. V gave up 6 bases and J gave up 3 bases, with 15 bases separating them. CDR1 is SGHRS and CDR2 is YFSETQ in the germline V gene. In DNA, the CDR3 is TGCGCCAGCACCCCCGCGGAAGGGGACACCGGGGAGCTGTTTTTT. Translation: CASTPAEGDTGELFF. Filled out from reference TRBV5-1 and TRBJ2-2, the complete variable domain reads KAGVTQTPRYLIKTRGQQVTLSCSPISGHRSVSWYQQTPGQGLQFLFEYFSETQRNKGNFPGRFSGRQFSNSRSEMNVSTLELGDSALYLCASTPAEGDTGELFFGEGSRLTVL.

J is TRBJ1-1 and V is TRBV3-1 (or the pseudogene TRBV3-2); D possibly corresponds to TRBD1 (5 bases). CDR1 and CDR2 from the germline V gene are LGHDT and YNNKEL (reference sequence). V lost 0 bases and J lost 1, with 18 bases in between. The CDR3 length is 18 residues. The CDR3 DNA follows: TGTGCCAGCAGCCAAGATATTCGGTCTGGACACTCGAACACTGAAGCTTTCTTT. Translating it yields CASSQDIRSGHSNTEAFF.

The chain carries TRBV7-8 and TRBJ1-5, with a weak D call TRBD1 (5 bases). CDR3 size: 16 residues. Per germline, CDR1 SGHVS and CDR2 FQNEAQ. V was cut by 5 bases and J by 5 bases, with 19 bases left in between. CDR3 coding DNA: TGTGCCAGCAGCCACTTGGGAGCAGGGACTGATCAGCCCCAGCATTTT. Protein sequence: CASSHLGAGTDQPQHF.

This chain uses TRBV30 with TRBJ1-2; 9 bases align to TRBD1. CDR1 is GTSNPN, CDR2 SVGIG, per germline (reference sequence). V lost 1 base and J lost 7; bases outside the gene matches: 10. CDR3 length equals 15 residues. The CDR3 region has the DNA TGTGCCTGGAGTGGGCGGACAGGGGCGATTTCTGGCTACACCTTC. It yields the protein CAWSGRTGAISGYTF.

This clone was observed once. The V call is TRBV7-4, the J call TRBJ2-5, with 7 bases fitting TRBD2. Germline V gene data show CDR1 as SGHVT and CDR2 as SQSDAQ. Trimming took 4 bases from V and 10 from J; bases not matched to a gene: 12. This CDR3 is built from 14 residues. Written as DNA, the CDR3 is TGTGCCAGCAGCTCGTCGGGAGGTAACCGGGACCAGTACTTC. Protein: CASSSSGGNRDQYF.

The rearrangement links TRBV4-3 to TRBJ2-2; TRBD2 matches 7 bases. CDR1 is LGHNA and CDR2 is YSLEER in the germline V gene. The junction had 7 bases not matched to a gene; V was cut back by 0 bases and J by 0 bases. The CDR3 runs 18 residues. The CDR3 DNA reads as TGCGCCAGCAGCCAAGATCCCCGCGGGGGAGCGAACACCGGGGAGCTGTTTTTT. It yields the protein CASSQDPRGGANTGELFF.

This clone is a singleton in its sample. The chain uses TRBV12-3 or TRBV12-4 and TRBJ1-2; D is possibly TRBD1 (5 bases). Trimming stripped 5 bases from V and 3 bases from J, with 10 bases between. CDR3 length: 13 amino acids. The CDR3 spells CASSGTPYYGYTF. CDR3 coding DNA: TGTGCCAGCAGTGGGACCCCGTACTATGGCTACACCTTC.

This rearrangement joins TRBV3-1 (or the pseudogene TRBV3-2) to TRBJ2-7; D is uncertain. Deletions cut 1 base from V and 1 base from J, with 11 bases between. This CDR3 contains 15 residues. Germline V gene data show CDR1 as LGHDT and CDR2 as YNNKEL (reference sequence). Here the CDR3 DNA reads TGTGCCAGCAGCCAAGGTCGGCAGTCTTCCTACGAGCAGTACTTC. It translates to CASSQGRQSSYEQYF.

This chain uses TRBV27 with TRBJ1-6; the D gene is possibly TRBD1 (6 bases). Trimming pared 10 bases from V and 0 bases from J, leaving 10 bases between. Germline V CDR1 and CDR2: MNHEY, SMNVEV (reference sequence). The CDR3 has 14 residues. This CDR3 is CATSRGSYNSPLHF. The CDR3 bases are TGTGCCACCAGCAGGGGCTCCTATAATTCACCCCTCCACTTT.

This chain connects TRBV11-2 to TRBJ2-7; no clear D. CDR1 is SGHAT and CDR2 is FQNNGV in the germline V gene. V was trimmed by 1 base and J by 5 bases, leaving 6 bases between them. This CDR3 region has 12 residues. CDR3 coding DNA: TGTGCCAGCAGCTTAGGCTTCCACGAGCAGTACTTC. Its protein product is CASSLGFHEQYF.

Of note for this clone: The same CDR3 can be traced to other DNA sequences in this sample. The chain combines TRBV4-1 with TRBJ1-1, with D hard to call. Germline CDR1 reads MGHRA; CDR2 reads YSYEKL. The V gene lost 1 base and the J gene lost 0 bases, with 3 bases spanning the gap. The CDR3 runs 13 residues. CDR3 sequence reads: CASSQVLNTEAFF. The CDR3 nucleotides read TGCGCCAGCAGCCAAGTCCTGAACACTGAAGCTTTCTTT.

The chain combines TRBV27 with TRBJ2-3; 8 positions agree with TRBD2. CDR3 length equals 12 residues. Per the germline V gene, CDR1 is MNHEY and CDR2 is SMNVEV (reference sequence). V shed 8 bases and J 13 bases; nucleotides not matched to a gene: 11. The CDR3 sequence is CASATVGTRKYF. The CDR3 DNA sequence: TGTGCCAGCGCTACGGTCGGGACTAGGAAGTATTTT.

The chain uses TRBV24-1 and TRBJ2-3, with D hard to call. V was clipped by 0 bases and J by 2 bases, with 17 bases between them. CDR1 is KGHDR, CDR2 SFDVKD, per germline. The CDR3 length is 18 residues. As DNA, the CDR3 is TGTGCCACCAGTGATTTGAACAGATCTCGGACCACCACAGATACGCAGTATTTT. It is translated as CATSDLNRSRTTTDTQYF.

The rearrangement links TRBV7-2 to TRBJ2-5, with 12 bases fitting TRBD2. The V gene end was trimmed by 4 bases and the J gene end by 4 bases; junction bases not matched to a gene: 7. This CDR3 contains 16 residues. CDR1 is SGHTA and CDR2 is FQGNSA in the germline V gene. The CDR3 region has the DNA TGTGCCAGCAGCTCCCAGGGGGGACTAGCGGGAGAGACCCAGTACTTC. Its protein product is CASSSQGGLAGETQYF.

This clone appeared once. The chain's CDR3 is CASSMTYGEETQYF. The CDR3 nucleotides read TGTGCCAGTAGTATGACCTACGGCGAAGAGACCCAGTACTTC. J is TRBJ2-5 and V is TRBV19; the D is unclear. This CDR3 spans 14 amino acids. Germline V gives CDR1 LNHDA, CDR2 SQIVND (reference sequence). V was pared by 3 bases and J by 3 bases, with 11 bases between.

As DNA, the CDR3 is TGTGCCAGCGGGGGGGACAGGGGCCACGAGCAGTACTTC. Its translation: CASGGDRGHEQYF. This chain joins TRBV19 and TRBJ2-7; the match to TRBD1 covers 10 bases. The CDR3 is 13 residues long. Germline V lookup: CDR1 LNHDA, CDR2 SQIVND (reference sequence). Trimming at V came to 9 bases and at J to 5 bases, leaving 7 bases not matched to a gene.

V usage is TRBV6-1 and J usage is TRBJ1-4; 9 bases line up with TRBD1. The CDR3 loop spans 16 amino acids. Germline V CDR1 and CDR2: MNHNS, SASEGT. V shed 1 base, J shed 8 bases, and the junction held 8 bases outside the gene matches. The CDR3 reads CASSEGRTGAGEKLFF. The DNA of the CDR3 is TGTGCCAGCAGTGAAGGACGGACAGGGGCGGGCGAAAAACTGTTTTTT.